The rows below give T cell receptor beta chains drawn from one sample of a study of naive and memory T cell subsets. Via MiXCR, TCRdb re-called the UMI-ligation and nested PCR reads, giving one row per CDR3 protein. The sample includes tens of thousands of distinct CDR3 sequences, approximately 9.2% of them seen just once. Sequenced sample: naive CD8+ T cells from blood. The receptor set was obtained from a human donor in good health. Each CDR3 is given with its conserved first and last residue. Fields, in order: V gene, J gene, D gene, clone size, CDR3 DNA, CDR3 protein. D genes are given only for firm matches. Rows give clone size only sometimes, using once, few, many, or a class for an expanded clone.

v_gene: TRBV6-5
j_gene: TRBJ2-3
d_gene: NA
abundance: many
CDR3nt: TGTGCCAGCACCACCTCCCAGGGTTATACGCAGTATTTT
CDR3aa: CASTTSQGYTQYF

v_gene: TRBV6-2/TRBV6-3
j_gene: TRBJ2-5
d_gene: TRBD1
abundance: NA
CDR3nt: TGTGCCAGCAGGGCGGACAGGTCGGGCCTCCAAGAGACCCAGTACTTC
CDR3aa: CASRADRSGLQETQYF

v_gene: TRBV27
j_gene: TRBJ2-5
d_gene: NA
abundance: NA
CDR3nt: TGTGCCAGCAGTTACAATCTAGCTGTCCAAGAGACCCAGTACTTC
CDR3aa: CASSYNLAVQETQYF

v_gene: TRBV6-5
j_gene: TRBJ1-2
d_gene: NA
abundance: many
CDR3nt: TGTGCCAGCAGTTACTCGAAGGCAGTGGGATCTGACTATGGCTACACCTTC
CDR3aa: CASSYSKAVGSDYGYTF

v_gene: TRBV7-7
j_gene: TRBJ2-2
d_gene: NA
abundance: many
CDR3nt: TGTGCCAGCAGCTACGACGGGACGGCGACCGGGGAGCTGTTTTTT
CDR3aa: CASSYDGTATGELFF

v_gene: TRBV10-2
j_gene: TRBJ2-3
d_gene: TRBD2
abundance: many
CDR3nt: TGCGCCAGCAGTCTAGCGGGCGACACAGATACGCAGTATTTT
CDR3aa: CASSLAGDTDTQYF

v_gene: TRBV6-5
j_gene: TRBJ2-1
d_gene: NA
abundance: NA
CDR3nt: TGTGCCAGCAACGCGGGTAGCTACAATGAGCAGTTCTTC
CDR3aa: CASNAGSYNEQFF

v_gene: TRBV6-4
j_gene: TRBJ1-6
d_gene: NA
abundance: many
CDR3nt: TGTGCCAGCAGTGACCACCGTCGACAGGTTCATAATTCACCCCTCCACTTT
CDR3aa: CASSDHRRQVHNSPLHF

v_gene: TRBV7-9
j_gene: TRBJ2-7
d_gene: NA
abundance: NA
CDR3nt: TGTGCCAGCAGCCCTAGCGAGACCTACGAGCAGTACTTC
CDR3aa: CASSPSETYEQYF

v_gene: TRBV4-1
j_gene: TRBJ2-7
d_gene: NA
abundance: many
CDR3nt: TGCGCCAGCAGCCAGGAACCGGGAGTATCCTACGAGCAGTACTTC
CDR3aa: CASSQEPGVSYEQYF

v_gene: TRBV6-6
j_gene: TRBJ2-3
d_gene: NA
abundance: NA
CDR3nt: TGTGCCAGCAGTTACTCCGACAGTAGAGCCTACACAGATACGCAGTATTTT
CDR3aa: CASSYSDSRAYTDTQYF

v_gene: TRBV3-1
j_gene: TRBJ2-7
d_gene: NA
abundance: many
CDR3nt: TGTGCCAGCAGCCAAGGGAGCGGGCTTCTCTCCTACGAGCAGTACTTC
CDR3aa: CASSQGSGLLSYEQYF

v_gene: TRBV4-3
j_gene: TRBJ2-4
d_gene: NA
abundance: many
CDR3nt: TGCGCCAGCAGCCAAGACAGGTCGTTAGCCAAAAACATTCAGTACTTC
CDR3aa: CASSQDRSLAKNIQYF

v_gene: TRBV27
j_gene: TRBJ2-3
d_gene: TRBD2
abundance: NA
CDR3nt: TGTGCCAGCAGCCTTAGGAAGGTAGCGGGAGGGCTAATCCCAGATACGCAGTATTTT
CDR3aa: CASSLRKVAGGLIPDTQYF

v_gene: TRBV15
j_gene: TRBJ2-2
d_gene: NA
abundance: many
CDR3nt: TGTGCCACCAGCAGAGATCGTGGGTACACCGGGGAGCTGTTTTTT
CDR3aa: CATSRDRGYTGELFF

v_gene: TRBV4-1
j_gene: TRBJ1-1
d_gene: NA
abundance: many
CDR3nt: TGCGCCAGCCGATGGGGGGCTCAAGAAGCTTTCTTT
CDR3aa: CASRWGAQEAFF

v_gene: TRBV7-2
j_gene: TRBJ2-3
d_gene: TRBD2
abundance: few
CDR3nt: TGTGCCAGCAGCCTCCGATCCAGCGGGGATCACCAGGATACGCAGTATTTT
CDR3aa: CASSLRSSGDHQDTQYF

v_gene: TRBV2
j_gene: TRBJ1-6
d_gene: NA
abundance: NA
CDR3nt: TGTGCCAGCAACGGCCCACCCCTCCACTTT
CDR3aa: CASNGPPLHF

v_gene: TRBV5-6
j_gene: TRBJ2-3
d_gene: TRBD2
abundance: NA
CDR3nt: TGTGCCAGCAGCTATCCCAAACTAGCGGGAGTTCGGATAGATACGCAGTATTTT
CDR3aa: CASSYPKLAGVRIDTQYF

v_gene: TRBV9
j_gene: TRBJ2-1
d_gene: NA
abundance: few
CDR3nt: TGTGCCAGCAGCGTAAAGGGCGGGCGCGATGAGCAGTTCTTC
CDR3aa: CASSVKGGRDEQFF

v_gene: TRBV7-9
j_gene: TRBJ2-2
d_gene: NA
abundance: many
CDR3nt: TGTGCCAGCAGCCCCGACATCCGGGTGGACGGGGAGCTGTTTTTT
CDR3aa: CASSPDIRVDGELFF

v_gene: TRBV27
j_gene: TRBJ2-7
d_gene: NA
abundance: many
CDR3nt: TGTGCCAGCAGTGGCGGTGGCTACGAGCAGTACTTC
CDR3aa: CASSGGGYEQYF

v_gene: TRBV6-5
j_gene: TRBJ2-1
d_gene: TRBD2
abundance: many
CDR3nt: TGTGCCAGCAAGACCAGCGGGATTTCCTACAATGAGCAGTTCTTC
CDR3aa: CASKTSGISYNEQFF

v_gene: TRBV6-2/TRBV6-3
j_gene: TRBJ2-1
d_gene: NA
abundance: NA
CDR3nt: TGTGCCAGCAGCCGAAGGGCAGGGCCCTACAATGAGCAGTTCTTC
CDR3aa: CASSRRAGPYNEQFF

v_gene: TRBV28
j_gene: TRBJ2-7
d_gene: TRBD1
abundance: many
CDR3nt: TGTGCCAGCAGTAGGACAGGATGGAGGTACGAGCAGTACTTC
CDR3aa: CASSRTGWRYEQYF

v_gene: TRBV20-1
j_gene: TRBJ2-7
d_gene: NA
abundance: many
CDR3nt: TGCAGTGCTAAAGACAGCGCGTACGAGCAGTACTTC
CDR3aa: CSAKDSAYEQYF

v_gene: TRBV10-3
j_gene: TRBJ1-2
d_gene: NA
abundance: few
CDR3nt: TGTGCCATCAGTGTCTTATTAAGGGAAGGTGGCTATGGCTACACCTTC
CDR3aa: CAISVLLREGGYGYTF

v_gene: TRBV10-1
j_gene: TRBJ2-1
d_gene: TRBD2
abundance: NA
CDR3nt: TGCGCCAGCAGCATCGGGACTAGCGGGAGATGGATTGAGCAGTTCTTC
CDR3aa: CASSIGTSGRWIEQFF

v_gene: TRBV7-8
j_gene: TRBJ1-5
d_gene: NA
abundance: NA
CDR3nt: TGTGCCAGCAGCCGCATCCCACCCGCAGGGGGCAATCAGCCCCAGCATTTT
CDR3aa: CASSRIPPAGGNQPQHF

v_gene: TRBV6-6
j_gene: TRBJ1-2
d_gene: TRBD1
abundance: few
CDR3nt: TGTGCCAGCAAAAAGGGGGACAGATTTAACTATGGCTACACCTTC
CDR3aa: CASKKGDRFNYGYTF

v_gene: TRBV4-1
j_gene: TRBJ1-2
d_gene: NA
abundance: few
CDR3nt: TGCGCCAGCAGCCAAGGAGATGGGGACTATGGCTACACCTTC
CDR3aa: CASSQGDGDYGYTF

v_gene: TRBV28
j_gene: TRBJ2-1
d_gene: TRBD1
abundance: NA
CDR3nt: TGTGCCAGCACTAATTTTGGCCAAACAGGGGGCGTTCACAATGAGCAGTTCTTC
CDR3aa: CASTNFGQTGGVHNEQFF

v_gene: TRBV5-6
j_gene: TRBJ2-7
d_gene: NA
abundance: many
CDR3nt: TGTGCCAGCAGCTTGGCTGCCAGCAGGTACGAGCAGTACTTC
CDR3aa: CASSLAASRYEQYF

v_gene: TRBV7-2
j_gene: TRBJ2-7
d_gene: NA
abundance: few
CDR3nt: TGTGCCAGCAGCTCCTTCCACCTGGCGGACGAGCAGTACTTC
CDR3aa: CASSSFHLADEQYF

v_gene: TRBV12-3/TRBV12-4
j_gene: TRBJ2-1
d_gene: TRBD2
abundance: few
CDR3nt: TGTGCCAGCAGTTCGGGGACTAGGGAGTTCTTC
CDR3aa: CASSSGTREFF

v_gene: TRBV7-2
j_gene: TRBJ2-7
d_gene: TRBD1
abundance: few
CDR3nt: TGTGCCAGCAGCCTTCTCAGGGGGCGCATCGAGCAGTACTTC
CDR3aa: CASSLLRGRIEQYF

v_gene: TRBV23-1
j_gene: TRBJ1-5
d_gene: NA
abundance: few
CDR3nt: TGCGCCAGCAGTCGGTGGGGTCAGCCCCAGCATTTT
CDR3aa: CASSRWGQPQHF

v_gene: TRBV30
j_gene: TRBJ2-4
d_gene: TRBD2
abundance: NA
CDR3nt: TGTGCCTGGATGGGAGGGGATGACATTCAGTACTTC
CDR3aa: CAWMGGDDIQYF

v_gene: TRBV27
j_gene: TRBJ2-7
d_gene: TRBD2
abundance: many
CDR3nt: TGTGCCAGCAGTCCGAGGACTAGCGGAGTGTACGAGCAGTACTTC
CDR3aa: CASSPRTSGVYEQYF

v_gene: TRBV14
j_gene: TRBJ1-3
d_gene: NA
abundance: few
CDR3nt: TGTGCCAGCTGCCACGGTTTACTGGGCCTCTCTGGAAACACCATATATTTT
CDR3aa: CASCHGLLGLSGNTIYF

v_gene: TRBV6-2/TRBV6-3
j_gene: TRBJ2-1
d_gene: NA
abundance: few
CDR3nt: TGTGCCAGCAGTTACTCGACTGGGGATCTCGGGTTTGAGCAGTTCTTC
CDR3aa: CASSYSTGDLGFEQFF

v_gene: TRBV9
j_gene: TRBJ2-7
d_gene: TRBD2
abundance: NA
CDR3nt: TGTGCCAGCAGCGTAATGGCGGGAGCCTACGGCGAGCAGTACTTC
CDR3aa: CASSVMAGAYGEQYF